This T cell receptor beta chain was profiled in a study of control samples from healthy donors and cancer patients. Losses at the gene ends were 2 bases for V and 5 bases for J; bases not matched to a gene: 4. The CDR3 consists of 15 residues. CDR1 and CDR2 from the germline V gene are SGDLS and YYNGEE. Clones were sequenced by immunoSEQ multiplex PCR, and TCRdb holds only the in-frame ones, with some missing. This sample carries some 410,000 clones, 80% to 95% of them seen once, and the ten largest clones take just under 6.5%. This receptor was identified in a man in his forties with head and neck cancer. The chain couples TRBV9 to TRBJ1-2; 12 bases fit TRBD1. Sample: PBMCs. CDR3 residues: CASSVGQGAYYGYTF. The DNA of the CDR3 is TGTGCCAGCAGCGTGGGACAGGGGGCATATTATGGCTACACCTTC.